One and the same sample provided the 9 T cell receptor beta chains below, sequenced in a study of shared clonotypes between healthy human individuals. Clones were read by immunoSEQ multiplex PCR, and TCRdb kept only the in-frame ones, dropping some. The table includes about 1.5 million clones, more than 95% detected once. Sequenced input: naive CD4+ T cells sorted from blood. Regarding subset: CD45RA+ positively selected. Source of these receptors: a man aged 25 to 45 in good health.

The chain joins TRBV10-3 to TRBJ2-7, with 9 bases identical to TRBD1. Per the germline V gene, CDR1 is ENHRY and CDR2 is SYGVKD. V dropped 6 bases and J dropped 2; count of bases not matched to a gene: 5. The length of the CDR3 is 14 residues. CDR3: CAIRLTGGPYEQYF. The CDR3 DNA is TGTGCCATCAGACTGACAGGGGGGCCCTACGAGCAGTACTTC.

The chain links TRBV4-3 to TRBJ2-7, with D perhaps given as TRBD1 or TRBD2 (5 bases each). CDR3 length: 15 residues. V lost 3 bases and J lost 0, with 12 bases in between. Germline V gene sequence: CDR1 LGHNA, CDR2 YSLEER. The CDR3 sequence is CASSQSRDRSYEQYF. CDR3 nucleotide sequence: TGCGCCAGCAGCCAGTCTCGGGACCGCTCCTACGAGCAGTACTTC.

The V and J genes are TRBV4-1 and TRBJ2-7; D not resolved. There are 14 residues in the CDR3. The ends were cut back, 1 base at V and 6 bases at J, with 13 bases in the middle. The germline gives CDR1 MGHRA, CDR2 YSYEKL. CDR3 bases: TGCGCCAGCAGCCAAGGGGCTTTCGAGGCCGAGCAGTACTTC. The encoded protein is CASSQGAFEAEQYF.

This clone appeared once. The rearrangement joins TRBV5-4 to TRBJ2-1, with D maybe TRBD2 (6 bases). CDR3 length equals 16 residues. Germline CDR1 reads SGHNT; CDR2 reads YYREEE (reference sequence). V was shortened by 4 bases and J by 8 bases, with 22 bases between the two germline ends. This CDR3 is CASSPGSGFSFHEQFF. In DNA, the CDR3 is TGTGCCAGCAGCCCGGGCAGCGGGTTTTCTTTTCATGAGCAGTTCTTC. The variable domain in full, with the rest retrieved from reference TRBV5-4 and TRBJ2-1, is ETGVTQSPTHLIKTRGQQVTLRCSSQSGHNTVSWYQQALGQGPQFIFQYYREEENGRGNFPPRFSGLQFPNYSSELNVNALELDDSALYLCASSPGSGFSFHEQFFGPGTRLTVL.

The chain uses TRBV2 and TRBJ2-7; possibly TRBD1 for D (6 bases). The V and J ends lost 4 bases and 2 bases respectively, with 12 bases between them. This CDR3 has 14 residues. CDR1 is SNHLY, CDR2 FYNNEI, per germline. The CDR3 DNA follows: TGTGCCAGCAGTGCTCTCAGGGGTCCCTACGAGCAGTACTTC. This codes for CASSALRGPYEQYF.

The genes are TRBV7-2 and TRBJ2-1, with 8 bases matching TRBD2. V dropped 1 base and J dropped 12; count of bases not matched to a gene: 8. Germline CDR1 is SGHTA and CDR2 is FQGNSA. There are 14 residues in the CDR3. The DNA of the CDR3 is TGTGCCAGCAGCTTAGTGACTAGCGATCTTGGGCAGTTCTTC. Amino acids: CASSLVTSDLGQFF.

The chain couples TRBV6-5 to TRBJ1-5, with D perhaps TRBD1 (5 bases). CDR3 length equals 13 residues. From germline, CDR1 is MNHEY and CDR2 SVGAGI. Trimming removed 8 bases at V and 5 bases at J, with 13 bases between. The CDR3 spells CASRGGRHQPQHF. The CDR3 DNA follows: TGTGCCAGCCGGGGCGGTAGACATCAGCCCCAGCATTTT.

The rearrangement joins TRBV11-3 to TRBJ2-7, with 8 bases identical to TRBD1. V shed 3 bases, J shed 3 bases, and the junction held 1 base outside the gene matches. Germline V CDR1 and CDR2: SGHNT, YENEEA. CDR3 length equals 13 residues. The CDR3 DNA reads as TGTGCCAGCAGCTTTGACAGGGGCTACGAGCAGTACTTC. It translates to CASSFDRGYEQYF.

The CDR3 sequence is CASSPRDIGTGELFF. Here the CDR3 DNA reads TGTGCCAGCTCACCACGCGACATTGGCACCGGGGAGCTGTTTTTT. The J gene is TRBJ2-2, the V gene TRBV18, with D unresolved. Germline V gene sequence: CDR1 KGHSH, CDR2 LQKENI. With 1 base removed from V and 4 bases from J, the gap between germline ends came to 10 bases. This CDR3 has 15 residues.